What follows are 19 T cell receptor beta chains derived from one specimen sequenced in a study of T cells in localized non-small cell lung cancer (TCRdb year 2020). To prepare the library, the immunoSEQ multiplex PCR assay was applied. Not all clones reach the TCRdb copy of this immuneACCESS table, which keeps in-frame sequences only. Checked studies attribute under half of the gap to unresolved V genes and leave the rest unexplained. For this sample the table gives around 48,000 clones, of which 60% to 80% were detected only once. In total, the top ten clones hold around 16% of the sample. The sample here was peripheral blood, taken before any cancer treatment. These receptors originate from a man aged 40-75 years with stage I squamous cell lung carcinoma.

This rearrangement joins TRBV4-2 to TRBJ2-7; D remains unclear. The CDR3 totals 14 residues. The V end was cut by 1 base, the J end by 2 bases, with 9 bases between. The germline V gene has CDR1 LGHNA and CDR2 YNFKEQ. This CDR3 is CASSQGQHTYEQYF. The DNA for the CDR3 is TGTGCCAGCAGCCAAGGGCAGCACACCTACGAGCAGTACTTC.

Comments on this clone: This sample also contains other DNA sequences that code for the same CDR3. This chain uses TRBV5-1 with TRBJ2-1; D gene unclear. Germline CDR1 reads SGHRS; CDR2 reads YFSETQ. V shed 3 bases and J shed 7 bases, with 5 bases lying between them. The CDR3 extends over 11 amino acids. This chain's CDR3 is CASSSLNEQFF. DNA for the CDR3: TGCGCCAGCAGCTCTTTAAATGAGCAGTTCTTC.

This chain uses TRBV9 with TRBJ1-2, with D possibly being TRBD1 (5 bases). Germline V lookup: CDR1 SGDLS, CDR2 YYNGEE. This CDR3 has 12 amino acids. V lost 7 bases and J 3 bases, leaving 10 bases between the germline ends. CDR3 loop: CASRAGDYGYTF. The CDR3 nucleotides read TGTGCCAGCCGTGCGGGGGACTATGGCTACACCTTC.

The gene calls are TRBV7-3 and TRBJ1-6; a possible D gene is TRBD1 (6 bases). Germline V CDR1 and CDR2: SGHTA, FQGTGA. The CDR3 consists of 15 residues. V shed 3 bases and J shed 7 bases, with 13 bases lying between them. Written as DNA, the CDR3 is TGTGCCAGCAGCTTGGGACAAGGGAACAATTCACCCCTCCACTTT. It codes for CASSLGQGNNSPLHF.

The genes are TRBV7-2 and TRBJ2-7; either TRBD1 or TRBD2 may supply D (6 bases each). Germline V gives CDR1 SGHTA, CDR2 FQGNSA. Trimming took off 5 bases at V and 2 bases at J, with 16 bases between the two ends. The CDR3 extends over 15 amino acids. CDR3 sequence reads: CASSLSTGATYEQYF. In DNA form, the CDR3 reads TGTGCCAGCAGCCTGTCAACGGGGGCAACCTACGAGCAGTACTTC.

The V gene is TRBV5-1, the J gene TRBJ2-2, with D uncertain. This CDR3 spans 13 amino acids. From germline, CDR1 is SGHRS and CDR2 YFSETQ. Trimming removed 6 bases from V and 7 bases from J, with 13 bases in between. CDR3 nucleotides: TGCGCCAGCATGAAAGCGCCCGTCGGGGAGCTGTTTTTT. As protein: CASMKAPVGELFF.

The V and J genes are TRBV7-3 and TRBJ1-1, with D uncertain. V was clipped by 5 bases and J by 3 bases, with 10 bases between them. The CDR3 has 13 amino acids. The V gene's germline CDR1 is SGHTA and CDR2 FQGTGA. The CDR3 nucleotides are TGTGCCAGCAGCCGTCGTAGTGACACTGAAGCTTTCTTT. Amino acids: CASSRRSDTEAFF.

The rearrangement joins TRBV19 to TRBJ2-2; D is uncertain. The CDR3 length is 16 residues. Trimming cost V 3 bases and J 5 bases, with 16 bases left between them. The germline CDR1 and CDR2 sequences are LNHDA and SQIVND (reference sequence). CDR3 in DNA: TGTGCCAGTAGTATTTCCCCCTTCTTAGGGACCGGGGAGCTGTTTTTT. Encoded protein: CASSISPFLGTGELFF.

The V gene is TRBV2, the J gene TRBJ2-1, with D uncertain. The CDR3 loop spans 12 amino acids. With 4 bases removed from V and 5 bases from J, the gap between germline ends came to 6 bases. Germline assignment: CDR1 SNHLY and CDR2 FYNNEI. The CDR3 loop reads CASSARDNEQFF. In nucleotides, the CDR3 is TGTGCCAGCAGTGCCAGAGACAATGAGCAGTTCTTC.

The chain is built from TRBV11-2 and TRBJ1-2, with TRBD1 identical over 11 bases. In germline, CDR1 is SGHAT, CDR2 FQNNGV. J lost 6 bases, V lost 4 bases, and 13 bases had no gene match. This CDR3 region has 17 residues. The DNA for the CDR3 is TGTGCCAGCAGCTACGACCCCGGGACAGGGGGGGGAAATGGCTACACCTTC. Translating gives CASSYDPGTGGGNGYTF.

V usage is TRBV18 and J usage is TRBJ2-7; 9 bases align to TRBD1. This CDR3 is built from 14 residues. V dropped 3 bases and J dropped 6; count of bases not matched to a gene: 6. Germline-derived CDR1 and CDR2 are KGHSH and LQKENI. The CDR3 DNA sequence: TGTGCCAGCTCACCTACAGGGGGCCTTGGCGAGCAGTACTTC. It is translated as CASSPTGGLGEQYF.

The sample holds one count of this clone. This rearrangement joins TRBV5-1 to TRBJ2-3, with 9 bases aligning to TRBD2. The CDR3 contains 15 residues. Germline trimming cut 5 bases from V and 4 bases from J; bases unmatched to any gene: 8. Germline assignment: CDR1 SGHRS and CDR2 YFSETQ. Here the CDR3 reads CASSSAGGHADTQYF. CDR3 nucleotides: TGCGCCAGCAGTTCCGCGGGGGGGCACGCAGATACGCAGTATTTT.

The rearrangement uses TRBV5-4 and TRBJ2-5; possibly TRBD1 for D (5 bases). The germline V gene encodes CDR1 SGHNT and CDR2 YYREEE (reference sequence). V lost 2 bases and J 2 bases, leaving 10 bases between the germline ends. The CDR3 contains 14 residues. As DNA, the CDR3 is TGTGCCAGCAGCTTAACAGGAGCTCAAGAGACCCAGTACTTC. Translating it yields CASSLTGAQETQYF.

CDR3 region: CASGLRLARGETQYF. DNA of the CDR3: TGTGCCAGCGGTCTGAGATTGGCGAGGGGGGAGACCCAGTACTTC. The V call is TRBV7-8, the J call TRBJ2-5; TRBD1 is a possible D gene (6 bases). The germline gives CDR1 SGHVS, CDR2 FQNEAQ. This CDR3 region has 15 residues. The V end was cut by 8 bases, the J end by 5 bases, with 21 bases between.

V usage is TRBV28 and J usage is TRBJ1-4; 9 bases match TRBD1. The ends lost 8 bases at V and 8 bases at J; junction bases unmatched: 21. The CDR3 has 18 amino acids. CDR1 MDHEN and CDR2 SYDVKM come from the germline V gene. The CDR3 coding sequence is TGTGCCAGCTCAATCGCAGGGACAGGGAGGGGATTCGCCGAAAAACTGTTTTTT. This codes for CASSIAGTGRGFAEKLFF.

CDR3: CASSRGQVDEQYF. The CDR3 nucleotides are TGTGCCAGCAGCCGGGGACAGGTAGACGAGCAGTACTTC. V gene TRBV7-3 combines with J gene TRBJ2-7; 8 nucleotides align to TRBD1. The germline CDR1 and CDR2 sequences are SGHTA and FQGTGA. This CDR3 region has 13 residues. J gave up 5 bases and V 5 bases, and 5 bases lay outside the gene matches. Looking up the rest from reference TRBV7-3 and TRBJ2-7 gives the full variable domain: GAGVSQTPSNKVTEKGKYVELRCDPISGHTALYWYRQSLGQGPEFLIYFQGTGAADDSGLPNDRFFAVRPEGSVSTLKIQRTERGDSAVYLCASSRGQVDEQYFGPGTRLTVT.

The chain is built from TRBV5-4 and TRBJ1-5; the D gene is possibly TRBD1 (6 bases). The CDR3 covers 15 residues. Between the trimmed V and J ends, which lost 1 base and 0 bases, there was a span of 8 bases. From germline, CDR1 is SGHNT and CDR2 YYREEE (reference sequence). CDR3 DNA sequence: TGTGCCAGCAGCTTGTCAGGGGCTAGCAATCAGCCCCAGCATTTT. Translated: CASSLSGASNQPQHF.

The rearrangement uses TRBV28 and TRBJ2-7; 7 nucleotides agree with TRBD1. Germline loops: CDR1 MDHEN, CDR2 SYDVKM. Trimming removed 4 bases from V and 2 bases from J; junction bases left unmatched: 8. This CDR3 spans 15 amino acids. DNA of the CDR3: TGTGCCAGCAGTTCGGCGACAGGGTTCACCTACGAGCAGTACTTC. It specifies CASSSATGFTYEQYF. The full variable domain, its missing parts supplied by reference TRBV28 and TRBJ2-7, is DVKVTQSSRYLVKRTGEKVFLECVQDMDHENMFWYRQDPGLGLRLIYFSYDVKMKEKGDIPEGYSVSREKKERFSLILESASTNQTSMYLCASSSATGFTYEQYFGPGTRLTVT.

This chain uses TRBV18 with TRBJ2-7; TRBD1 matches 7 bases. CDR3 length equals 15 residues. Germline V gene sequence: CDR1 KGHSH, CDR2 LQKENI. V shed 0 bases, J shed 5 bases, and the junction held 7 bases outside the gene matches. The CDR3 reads CASSPPTGNRHEQYF. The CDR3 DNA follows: TGTGCCAGCTCACCACCGACAGGGAATCGCCACGAGCAGTACTTC. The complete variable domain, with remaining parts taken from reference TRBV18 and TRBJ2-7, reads NAGVMQNPRHLVRRRGQEARLRCSPMKGHSHVYWYRQLPEEGLKFMVYLQKENIIDESGMPKERFSAEFPKEGPSILRIQQVVRGDSAAYFCASSPPTGNRHEQYFGPGTRLTVT.